This is a list of T cell receptor beta chains from one sample in a study of blood T cell repertoires in COVID-19. Method: immunoSEQ multiplex PCR; TCRdb's copy keeps in-frame clones and lacks some. The repertoire has about 200,000 clones, 80% to 90% of them found once; the top ten carry around 11%. Specimen: PBMCs or T cells enriched from blood (not recorded which). The source of these receptors is a man aged 40-50 years who had recovered from COVID-19. Both conserved end residues are trimmed from each CDR3. The order of the fields is V gene, CDR3 length, CDR3 protein.

>TRBV2|9
ASSGLGEQF
>TRBV27|13
ASSAPRGFTDTQY
>TRBV27|14
ASSLGRRGMNTEAF
>TRBV5-6|10
ASNRGNSPLH
>TRBV30|15
AWLRPSGNSSTDTQY
>TRBV25-1|12
ASSLGLFSTEAF
>TRBV9|12
ASSARHGPDTQY
>TRBV9|13
ASSPRVAGDSPLH
>TRBV15|14
ASSDRVVRNTGELF
>TRBV3-1/TRBV3-2|13
ASSQSDNPLTEAF
>TRBV28|11
ASSPRRGPEAF
>TRBV30|12
AWSAVTANYGYT
>TRBV9|18
ASSVGPGLAGGTNTGELF